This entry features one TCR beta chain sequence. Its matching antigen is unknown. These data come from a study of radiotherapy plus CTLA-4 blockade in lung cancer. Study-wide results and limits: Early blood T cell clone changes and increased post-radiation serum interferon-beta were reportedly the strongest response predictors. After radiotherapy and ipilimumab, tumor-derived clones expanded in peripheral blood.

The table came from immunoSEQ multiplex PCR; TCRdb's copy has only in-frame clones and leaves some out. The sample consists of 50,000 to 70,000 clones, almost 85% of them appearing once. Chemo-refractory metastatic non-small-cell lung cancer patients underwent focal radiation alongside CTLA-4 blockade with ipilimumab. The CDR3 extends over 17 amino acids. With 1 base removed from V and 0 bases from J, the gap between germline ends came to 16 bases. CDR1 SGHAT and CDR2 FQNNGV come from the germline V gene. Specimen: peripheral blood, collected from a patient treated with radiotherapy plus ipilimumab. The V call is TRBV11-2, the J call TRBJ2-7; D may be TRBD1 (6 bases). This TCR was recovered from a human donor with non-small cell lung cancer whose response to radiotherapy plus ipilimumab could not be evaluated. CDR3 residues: CASSLGFFGTSSYEQYF. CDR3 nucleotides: TGTGCCAGCAGCTTAGGATTTTTTGGGACATCCTCCTACGAGCAGTACTTC.